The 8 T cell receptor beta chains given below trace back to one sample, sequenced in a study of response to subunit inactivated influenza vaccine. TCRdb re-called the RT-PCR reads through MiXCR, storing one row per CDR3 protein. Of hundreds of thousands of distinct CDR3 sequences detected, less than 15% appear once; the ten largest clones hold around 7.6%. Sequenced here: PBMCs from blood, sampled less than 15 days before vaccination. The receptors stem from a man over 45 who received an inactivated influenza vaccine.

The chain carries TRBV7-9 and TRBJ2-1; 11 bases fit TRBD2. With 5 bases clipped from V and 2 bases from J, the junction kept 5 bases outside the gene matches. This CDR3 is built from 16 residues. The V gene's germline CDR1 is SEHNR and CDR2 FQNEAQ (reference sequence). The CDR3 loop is CASSISGGAAYNEQFF. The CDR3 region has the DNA TGTGCCAGCAGCATTAGCGGGGGGGCCGCCTACAATGAGCAGTTCTTC.

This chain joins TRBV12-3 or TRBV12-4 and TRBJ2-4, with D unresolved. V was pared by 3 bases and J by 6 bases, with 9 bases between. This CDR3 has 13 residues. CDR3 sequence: CASSLVQINIQYF. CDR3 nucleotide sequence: TGTGCCAGCAGTTTGGTACAGATAAACATTCAGTACTTC.

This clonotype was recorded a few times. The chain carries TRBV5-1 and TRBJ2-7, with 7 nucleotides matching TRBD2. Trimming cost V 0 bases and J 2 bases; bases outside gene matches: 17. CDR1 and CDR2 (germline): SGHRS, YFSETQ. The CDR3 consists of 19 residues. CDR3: CASSLDPGGFGGRTYEQYF. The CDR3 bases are TGCGCCAGCAGCTTGGATCCCGGGGGGTTTGGCGGAAGAACCTACGAGCAGTACTTC.

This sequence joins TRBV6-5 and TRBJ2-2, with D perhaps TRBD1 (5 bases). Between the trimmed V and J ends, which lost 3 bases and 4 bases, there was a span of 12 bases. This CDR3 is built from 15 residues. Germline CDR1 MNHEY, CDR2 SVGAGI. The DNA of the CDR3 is TGTGCCAGCAGTTATTCACAGGCGGCCACCGGGGAGCTGTTTTTT. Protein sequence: CASSYSQAATGELFF.

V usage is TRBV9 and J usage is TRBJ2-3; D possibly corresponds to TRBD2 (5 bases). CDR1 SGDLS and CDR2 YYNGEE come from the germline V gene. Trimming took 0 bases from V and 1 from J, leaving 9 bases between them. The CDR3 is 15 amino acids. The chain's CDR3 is CASSVGVARTDTQYF. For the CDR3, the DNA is TGTGCCAGCAGCGTAGGAGTAGCGCGCACAGATACGCAGTATTTT.

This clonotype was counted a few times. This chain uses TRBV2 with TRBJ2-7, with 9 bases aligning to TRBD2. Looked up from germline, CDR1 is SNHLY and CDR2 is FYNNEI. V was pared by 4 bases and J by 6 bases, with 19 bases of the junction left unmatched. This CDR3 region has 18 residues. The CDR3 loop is CASSGSGSQFSGSSEQYF. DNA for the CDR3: TGTGCCAGCAGTGGGAGCGGGTCCCAGTTTAGCGGGAGTTCCGAGCAGTACTTC.

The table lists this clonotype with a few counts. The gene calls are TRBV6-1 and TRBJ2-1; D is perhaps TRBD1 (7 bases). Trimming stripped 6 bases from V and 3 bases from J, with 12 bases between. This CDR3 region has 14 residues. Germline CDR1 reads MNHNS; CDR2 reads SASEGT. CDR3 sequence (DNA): TGTGCCAGCAGAGGGCGGGACAGCTACAATGAGCAGTTCTTC. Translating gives CASRGRDSYNEQFF.

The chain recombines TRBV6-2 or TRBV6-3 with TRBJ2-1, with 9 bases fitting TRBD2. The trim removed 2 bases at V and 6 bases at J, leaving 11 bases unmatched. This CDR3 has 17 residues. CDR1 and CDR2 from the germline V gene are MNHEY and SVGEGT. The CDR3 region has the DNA TGTGCCAGCAGTTACGGTGCTGGCGGGGGGGCTGCCAATGAGCAGTTCTTC. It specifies CASSYGAGGGAANEQFF.